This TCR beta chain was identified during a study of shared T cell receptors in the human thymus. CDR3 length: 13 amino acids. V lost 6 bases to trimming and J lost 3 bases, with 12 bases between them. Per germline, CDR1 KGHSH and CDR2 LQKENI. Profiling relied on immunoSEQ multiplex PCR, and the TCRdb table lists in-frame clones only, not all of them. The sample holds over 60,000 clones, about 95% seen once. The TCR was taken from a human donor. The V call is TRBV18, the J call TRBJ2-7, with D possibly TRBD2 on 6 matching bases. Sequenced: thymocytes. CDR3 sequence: CASSPGTFYEQYF. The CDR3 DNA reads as TGTGCCAGCTCCCCCGGGACTTTCTACGAGCAGTACTTC.